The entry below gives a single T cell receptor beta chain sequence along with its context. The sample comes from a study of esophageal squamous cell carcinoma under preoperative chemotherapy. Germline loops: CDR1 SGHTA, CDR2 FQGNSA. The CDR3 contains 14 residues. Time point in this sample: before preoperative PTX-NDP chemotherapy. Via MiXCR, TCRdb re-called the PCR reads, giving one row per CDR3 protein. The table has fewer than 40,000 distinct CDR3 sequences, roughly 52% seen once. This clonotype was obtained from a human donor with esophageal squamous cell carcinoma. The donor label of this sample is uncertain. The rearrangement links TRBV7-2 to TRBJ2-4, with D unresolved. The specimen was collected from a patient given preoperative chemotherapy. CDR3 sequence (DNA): TGTGCGGGCAGCCGGCCCCGGACCGGAGACATTCAGTACTTC. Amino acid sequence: CAGSRPRTGDIQYF.